This record covers a single T cell receptor beta chain. The data derive from a study of blood T cell repertoires in COVID-19. The overall study: Donors in the United States, Italy and Spain gave samples during acute or convalescent COVID-19.

Libraries were prepared by immunoSEQ multiplex PCR; TCRdb keeps only in-frame clonotypes and omits some of them. The sample holds about 440,000 clones, nearly 90% seen once. The V and J ends lost 2 bases and 2 bases, in that order; junction bases with no gene match: 3. This CDR3 has 14 amino acids. From germline, CDR1 is SGHRS and CDR2 YFSETQ. Across about two dozen US areas, participants ranged in age from about 18 to 90 years. Material: PBMCs or T cells enriched from blood (not recorded which). The V gene is TRBV5-1, the J gene TRBJ2-7; 8 nucleotides agree with TRBD1. The TCR was taken from a woman between 18 and 30 years old with acute COVID-19. The CDR3 DNA reads as TGCGCCAGCAGCTTTCAGGGGGCTCCCTACGAGCAGTACTTC. Its protein is CASSFQGAPYEQYF. Supplemented by reference TRBV5-1 and TRBJ2-7, the full variable domain reads KAGVTQTPRYLIKTRGQQVTLSCSPISGHRSVSWYQQTPGQGLQFLFEYFSETQRNKGNFPGRFSGRQFSNSRSEMNVSTLELGDSALYLCASSFQGAPYEQYFGPGTRLTVT.